This paragraph reports one T cell receptor beta chain. The target antigen is unknown. Germline V gene lookup returns CDR1 LNHNV and CDR2 YYDKDF (reference sequence). This CDR3 region has 15 residues. Deletions cut 1 base from V and 4 bases from J, with 13 bases between. These data originate in a study of shared clonotypes between healthy human individuals. The study's findings and limits: Sample collection involved blood only; tissue repertoires are likely different. Sharing of clonotypes among donors was expected to vary with sequencing depth.

Several immunoSEQ plates received, in even portions, the genomic DNA of each subset. Sequenced by immunoSEQ multiplex PCR; TCRdb stores in-frame clones only, minus some. This sample has about 490,000 clones, with 79% found just once. All donors qualified as healthy HIV-negative adults and had experienced no recent acute infections or vaccinations. The receptor's source is a woman between 40 and 50 years old in good health. Some clones in this sample may be carry-over from other donors' samples. The sequencing sample was made of PBMCs. The rearrangement links TRBV15 to TRBJ1-1; D gene ambiguous. CDR3 protein: CATSRALTGSTEAFF. The CDR3 DNA is TGTGCCACCAGCAGAGCGTTGACGGGAAGCACTGAAGCTTTCTTT.